The source of this T cell receptor beta chain is a study of vaccination and CD4 T cells after COVID-19. The wider study: Convalescent individuals numbered four females and six males, two being Hispanic. Sampling that followed vaccination took place a median around 70 days after dose two, within a range of 14 to 241. Study results and limitations: Vaccine-specific clones in convalescent patients were spike mono-reactive in 304 of 307 cases.

Details on this clonotype: The antigen remains unidentified. One end of the junction does not line up with germline, which may come from a read error.

Treatment specified: approximately 11-day PBMC culture with coronavirus spike peptide pools or control peptides (ViraFEST assay). T cells were expanded with peptide pools, and expanded clonotypes were identified by TCR sequencing. Once obtained from cultured CD4+ T cells, the DNA was sequenced using the Oncomine TCR Beta short-read assay. A single record per CDR3 protein comes from TCRdb applying MiXCR to the PCR reads. The sample lists under 25,000 distinct CDR3 sequences, roughly 49% seen once, with around 3.6% in the top ten. From germline, CDR1 is MNHEY and CDR2 SVGAGI. This CDR3 has 15 amino acids.

Source material: CD4+ T cells from blood, cultured in vitro. The gene calls are TRBV6-5 and TRBJ1-5; D possibly corresponds to TRBD1 (5 bases). This receptor was identified in a human donor who had recovered from COVID-19. For the CDR3, the DNA is TGTACCAGCAGTTCTTCAGGGAGAGGCAATCAGCCCCAGCATTTT. Translating gives CTSSSSGRGNQPQHF.